Many counts were recorded for the clone carrying this TCR beta chain. Its antigen is undetermined. TCRdb independently ran MiXCR on the reads; one entry per CDR3 protein. The sample has hundreds of thousands of distinct CDR3 sequences, around a third seen once. This specimen belongs to a study of T cell repertoires in cytomegalovirus infection. Study summary: CMV epitopes, recently identified HLA-C-restricted and well-studied HLA-B-restricted, were used.

Broader study findings: Frequencies of public TCR beta families were cumulated, and this identified carriers of CMV plus the relevant HLA.

Germline V gene data show CDR1 as DFQATT and CDR2 as SNEGSKA (reference sequence). The CDR3 length is 15 residues. V dropped 1 base and J dropped 1 base, with 13 bases sitting between them. The sample here was cultured CD8+ T cells from PBMCs, taken from culture after CMV antigen stimulation. V and J are TRBV20-1 and TRBJ1-1; a weak D match, TRBD1 (5 bases). The clonotype was recovered from a human donor in good health (CMV status not recorded). Some clones in this sample may be carry-over from other donors' samples. The CDR3 protein is CSARGGRMGNTEAFF. CDR3 DNA sequence: TGCAGTGCTAGAGGGGGACGAATGGGGAACACTGAAGCTTTCTTT.